This T cell receptor beta chain was sequenced during a study of CXCR3-negative and CXCR3-positive naive CD8 T cells. Looking at the study overall: Total TRB output reached 150 million or so reads, about 1.5 +/- 0.3 million per library.

With regard to this clonotype: The antigen is unknown.

The CDR3 loop spans 16 amino acids. The germline V gene has CDR1 DFQATT and CDR2 SNEGSKA (reference sequence). Study results and limitations: Memory cells showed distinct TRBV-TRBJ patterns, while the two naive subsets matched. Naive cells with CXCR3 showed TRB CDR3s that were more hydrophobic than those in CXCR3-negative naive cells. For memory CD8+ cells diversity was much lower, but both naive subsets had comparably high diversity.

With UMI labels, 5' RACE was used to prepare the TRB cDNA libraries. TCRdb re-analyzed the 5' RACE reads; it lists each CDR3 protein once, without DNA. The sample table includes some 150,000 distinct CDR3 sequences. The sequencing input was naive CXCR3+ CD8+ T cells from blood. Subset meaning: CD45RO-CCR7+CD27+CD95- naive CD8+ T cells expressing CXCR3 (TNR3+). The clonotype comes from a human donor in good health. Some clones in this sample may be carry-over from other donors' samples. The chain is built from TRBV20-1 and TRBJ2-1; TCRdb calls TRBD1, which cannot be checked without DNA. CDR3 protein: CSASHPHRGANNEQFF.